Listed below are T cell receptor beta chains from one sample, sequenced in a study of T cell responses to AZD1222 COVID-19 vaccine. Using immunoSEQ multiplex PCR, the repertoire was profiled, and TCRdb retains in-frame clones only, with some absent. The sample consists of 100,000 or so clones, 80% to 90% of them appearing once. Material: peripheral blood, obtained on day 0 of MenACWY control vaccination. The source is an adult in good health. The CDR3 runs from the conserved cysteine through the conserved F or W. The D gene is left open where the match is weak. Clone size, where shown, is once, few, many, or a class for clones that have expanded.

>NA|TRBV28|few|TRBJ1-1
TGTGCCAGCAGCCTATATACTGAAGCTTTCTTT
CASSLYTEAFF
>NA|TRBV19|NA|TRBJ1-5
TGTGCCAGTAGTATAGAGGGGAATCAGCCCCAGCATTTT
CASSIEGNQPQHF
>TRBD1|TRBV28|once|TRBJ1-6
TGTGCCAGCAGACCCCAGGGGGTGAGAAATTCACCCCTCCACTTT
CASRPQGVRNSPLHF
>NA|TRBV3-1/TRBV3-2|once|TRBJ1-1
TGTGCCAGCAGCCAAGAAGGTCGGGGGAACACTGAAGCTTTCTTT
CASSQEGRGNTEAFF
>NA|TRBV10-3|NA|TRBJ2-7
TGTGCCATCAGTGAACCCGGACAGGGAGGGCGCGAGCAGTACTTC
CAISEPGQGGREQYF
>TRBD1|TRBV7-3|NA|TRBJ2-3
TGTGCCAGCAGCAAAACGGGACAGGGGACAGATACGCAGTATTTT
CASSKTGQGTDTQYF
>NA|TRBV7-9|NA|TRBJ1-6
TGTGCCAGCGGTTGGGGGAGCGATAATTCACCCCTCCACTTT
CASGWGSDNSPLHF
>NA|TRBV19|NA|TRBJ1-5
TGTGCCAGTACCCCGGTTGGGGGGGCTTACGGCAATCAGCCCCAGCATTTT
CASTPVGGAYGNQPQHF
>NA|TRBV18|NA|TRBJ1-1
TGTGCCAGCTCACCCGGACGGGTCATGAACACTGAAGCTTTCTTT
CASSPGRVMNTEAFF
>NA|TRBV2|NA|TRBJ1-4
TGTGCCAGCAGTGGAGTAGGGGATCGTACCGAAAAACTGTTTTTT
CASSGVGDRTEKLFF
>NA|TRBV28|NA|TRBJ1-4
TGTGCCAGCAGTTCTACCTCGGGGGTGTTTAATGAAAAACTGTTTTTT
CASSSTSGVFNEKLFF
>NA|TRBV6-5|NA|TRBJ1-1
TGTGCCAGCAGTTACTCGGGCTTTTCTAAAGCTTTCTTT
CASSYSGFSKAFF
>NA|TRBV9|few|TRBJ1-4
TGTGCCAGCAGCGTGGGGACTCTGGCTAATGAAAAACTGTTTTTT
CASSVGTLANEKLFF
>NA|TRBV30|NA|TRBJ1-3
TGTGCCTGGACCCGCAGGGGCGTCTATGGAAACACCATATATTTT
CAWTRRGVYGNTIYF
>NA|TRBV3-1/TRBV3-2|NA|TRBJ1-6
TGTGCCAGCAGCCCATCGACACACGGTGGTTCACCCCTCCACTTT
CASSPSTHGGSPLHF
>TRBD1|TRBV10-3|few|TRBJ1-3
TGTGCCATCAGCGAACCGGGACAGGGAAACACCATATATTTT
CAISEPGQGNTIYF
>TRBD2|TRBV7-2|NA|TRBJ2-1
TGTGCCAGCAGCTTAGAGGGAGTAGCGGGAGCGGGGAATGAGCAGTTCTTC
CASSLEGVAGAGNEQFF
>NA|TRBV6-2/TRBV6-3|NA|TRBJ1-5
TGTGCCAGCAGCGTCGGACGACGATTTAATAGCAATCAGCCCCAGCATTTT
CASSVGRRFNSNQPQHF
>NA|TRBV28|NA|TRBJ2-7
TGTGCTAGCAGTTCCTTCTACGAGCAGTACTTC
CASSSFYEQYF
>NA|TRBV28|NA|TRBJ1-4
TGTGCCAGCAGTCCTGGAGGGGGACTGGGTGAAAAACTGTTTTTT
CASSPGGGLGEKLFF
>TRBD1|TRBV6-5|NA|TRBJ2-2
TGTGCCAGCAGTCCTCAGGGGGCATCGGTCGGGGAGCTGTTTTTT
CASSPQGASVGELFF
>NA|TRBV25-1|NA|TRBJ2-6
TGTGCCAGCAGTGAATTGGCAGGGTACTCTGGGGCCAACGTCCTGACTTTC
CASSELAGYSGANVLTF
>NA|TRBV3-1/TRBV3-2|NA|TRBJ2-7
TGTGCCAGCAGCCAAGGAGCGACAGGCGAGCAGTACTTC
CASSQGATGEQYF